The rows below give T cell receptor beta chains drawn from one sample of a study of shared clonotypes between healthy human individuals. Sequenced by immunoSEQ multiplex PCR; TCRdb stores in-frame clones only, minus some. The data contain some 2.1 million clones, 85% to 95% of them singletons. The specimen was naive CD4+ T cells sorted from blood. These receptors came from a man aged 18 to 29 in good health. Each CDR3 is given with its conserved first and last residue. D genes are given only for firm matches. Not all rows give a size; the values are once, few, many and, for expanded clones, a class.

v_call	j_call	d_call	clone_size	cdr3_aa	cdr3_nt
TRBV30	TRBJ1-5	NA	NA	CAWGRQKMEGGGGNQPQHF	TGTGCCTGGGGGAGACAGAAGATGGAAGGGGGTGGAGGCAATCAGCCCCAGCATTTT
TRBV2	TRBJ2-5	NA	NA	CASTKNMQETQYF	TGTGCCAGCACTAAGAATATGCAAGAGACCCAGTACTTC
TRBV6-1	TRBJ1-1	NA	NA	CASDKLTGNTEAFF	TGTGCCAGCGACAAACTCACCGGGAACACTGAAGCTTTCTTT
TRBV5-4	TRBJ1-5	TRBD1	NA	CASSFSTGDSNQPQHF	TGTGCCAGCAGCTTTTCGACAGGGGATAGCAATCAGCCCCAGCATTTT
TRBV6-6	TRBJ2-7	TRBD1	NA	CASSSGTGGLEQYF	TGTGCCAGCAGTTCCGGGACAGGGGGTCTCGAGCAGTACTTC
TRBV6-5	TRBJ1-2	NA	NA	CASSIDRRTNYGYTF	TGTGCCAGCAGTATCGACAGGAGGACCAACTATGGCTACACCTTC
TRBV11-3	TRBJ2-1	TRBD1	NA	CAGRARQGMRNEQFF	TGTGCGGGCCGCGCTAGACAGGGAATGAGGAATGAGCAGTTCTTC
TRBV4-2	TRBJ2-5	TRBD1	once	CASSSRDREETQYF	TGTGCCAGCAGCTCCCGGGACAGGGAAGAGACCCAGTACTTC
TRBV19	TRBJ1-2	TRBD1	NA	CASSQGPGGYGYTF	TGTGCCAGTAGTCAAGGGCCAGGGGGCTATGGCTACACCTTC
TRBV29-1	TRBJ2-7	NA	NA	CSVGDRRGYEQYF	TGCAGCGTTGGAGACAGGAGGGGCTACGAGCAGTACTTC
TRBV7-9	TRBJ1-6	NA	once	CASSLFPESYNSPLHF	TGTGCCAGCAGCTTATTCCCAGAATCCTATAATTCACCCCTCCACTTT
TRBV5-1	TRBJ2-5	TRBD2	NA	CASRLAAGGGETQYF	TGCGCCAGCAGGCTGGCGGCGGGGGGAGGAGAGACCCAGTACTTC
TRBV10-3	TRBJ2-3	TRBD2	NA	CAISETSVWTQYF	TGTGCCATCAGTGAGACTAGCGTCTGGACGCAGTATTTT
TRBV6-5	TRBJ1-2	NA	NA	CASRRTATNYGYTF	TGTGCCAGCAGGCGGACAGCAACTAACTATGGCTACACCTTC
TRBV20-1	TRBJ2-5	NA	once	CSAGASQYF	TGCAGTGCCGGGGCATCACAGTACTTC
TRBV6-1	TRBJ1-5	NA	few	CASSVPAVSNQPQHF	TGTGCCAGCAGTGTTCCAGCCGTCAGCAATCAGCCCCAGCATTTT
TRBV18	TRBJ2-3	NA	NA	CASSPLADTQYF	TGTGCCAGCTCACCCCTCGCGGATACGCAGTATTTT
TRBV25-1	TRBJ2-7	TRBD2	NA	CASSESFSGTEQYF	TGTGCCAGCAGTGAATCGTTTAGCGGGACCGAGCAGTACTTC
TRBV9	TRBJ2-5	NA	NA	CASSSRGETQYF	TGTGCCAGCAGCAGTAGAGGGGAGACCCAGTACTTC
TRBV14	TRBJ1-2	NA	NA	CASSQDSAYGYTF	TGTGCCAGCAGCCAAGATAGCGCCTATGGCTACACCTTC
TRBV4-1	TRBJ1-4	NA	NA	CASSQEVDEKLFF	TGCGCCAGCAGCCAAGAGGTAGATGAAAAACTGTTTTTT
TRBV5-6	TRBJ2-1	NA	NA	CASSLGYGAEQFF	TGTGCCAGCAGTCTGGGGTACGGAGCTGAGCAGTTCTTC
TRBV4-1	TRBJ1-2	NA	NA	CASSQVVRDYGYTF	TGCGCCAGCAGCCAAGTAGTCAGAGACTATGGCTACACCTTC
TRBV19	TRBJ1-6	NA	few	CASSIGYNSPLHF	TGTGCCAGTAGTATAGGTTATAATTCACCCCTCCACTTT
TRBV13	TRBJ2-1	TRBD2	NA	CASSPGGGNEQFF	TGTGCCAGCAGCCCCGGCGGGGGAAATGAGCAGTTCTTC
TRBV9	TRBJ1-6	NA	once	CASRQTENSPLHF	TGTGCCAGCAGACAGACGGAAAATTCACCCCTCCACTTT
TRBV27	TRBJ1-4	NA	NA	CASSEGGFNEKLFF	TGTGCCAGCAGTGAGGGGGGCTTTAATGAAAAACTGTTTTTT
TRBV6-1	TRBJ2-7	TRBD1	once	CASRNPGTGTYEQYF	TGTGCCAGCAGAAACCCCGGGACAGGAACCTACGAGCAGTACTTC
TRBV19	TRBJ2-1	NA	NA	CASSILFGNEQFF	TGTGCCAGTAGTATCTTGTTCGGCAATGAGCAGTTCTTC
TRBV11-2	TRBJ2-5	TRBD1	NA	CASSLDPPGTGRETQYF	TGTGCCAGCAGCTTAGACCCCCCCGGGACAGGACGAGAGACCCAGTACTTC
TRBV30	TRBJ2-7	NA	NA	CAWSAGAGLYEQYF	TGTGCCTGGAGCGCCGGGGCAGGTCTCTACGAGCAGTACTTC
TRBV18	TRBJ2-3	TRBD2	NA	CASSPFSSSGGALTDTQYF	TGTGCCAGCTCACCATTCTCGTCTAGCGGGGGGGCGTTGACAGATACGCAGTATTTT
TRBV11-2	TRBJ2-2	NA	NA	CASSLEGRRNTGELFF	TGTGCCAGCAGCTTAGAAGGGAGGCGGAACACCGGGGAGCTGTTTTTT
TRBV19	TRBJ2-3	TRBD1	NA	CASSVTGTGGPDTQYF	TGTGCCAGTAGTGTAACCGGGACAGGGGGCCCAGATACGCAGTATTTT
TRBV19	TRBJ2-1	TRBD1	NA	CASSTGTGEASYNEQFF	TGTGCCAGTAGTACGGGGACAGGAGAAGCTTCCTACAATGAGCAGTTCTTC
TRBV7-9	TRBJ2-5	TRBD1	once	CASSLRSVAGGFQETQYF	TGTGCCAGCAGCTTAAGGTCTGTGGCAGGGGGCTTTCAAGAGACCCAGTACTTC
TRBV30	TRBJ2-6	NA	NA	CAWSVAGANVLTF	TGTGCCTGGAGTGTAGCTGGGGCCAACGTCCTGACTTTC
TRBV7-9	TRBJ2-1	TRBD2	once	CASSFAGLASEQFF	TGTGCCAGCAGCTTTGCCGGACTAGCAAGTGAGCAGTTCTTC
TRBV2	TRBJ1-1	NA	NA	CASTGRPMNTEAFF	TGTGCCAGCACCGGGAGACCTATGAACACTGAAGCTTTCTTT
TRBV9	TRBJ2-3	TRBD2	NA	CASSVDAGLMDTQYF	TGTGCCAGCAGCGTAGATGCGGGACTAATGGATACGCAGTATTTT
TRBV28	TRBJ1-2	NA	NA	CASTFQTFNYGYTF	TGTGCCAGCACCTTCCAGACGTTCAACTATGGCTACACCTTC
TRBV19	TRBJ1-1	TRBD1	NA	CASSINRDRGEAFF	TGTGCCAGTAGTATCAACCGGGACAGGGGTGAAGCTTTCTTT
TRBV10-3	TRBJ2-7	NA	once	CAITEESSYEQYF	TGTGCCATCACGGAGGAAAGCTCCTACGAGCAGTACTTC
TRBV5-4	TRBJ1-1	NA	NA	CASSLIGPNTEAFF	TGTGCCAGCAGCTTGATCGGGCCGAACACTGAAGCTTTCTTT
TRBV27	TRBJ2-7	NA	NA	CASTRAGGVRGYEQYF	TGTGCCAGCACCCGAGCAGGCGGGGTAAGAGGGTACGAGCAGTACTTC
TRBV15	TRBJ1-6	TRBD1	NA	CATSGDLGLGQLDSYNSPLHF	TGTGCCACCAGCGGGGATTTGGGATTGGGACAGCTGGACTCCTATAATTCACCCCTCCACTTT
TRBV28	TRBJ1-2	TRBD1	NA	CASSPGQGDRGYTF	TGTGCCAGCAGCCCCGGACAGGGAGATAGGGGCTACACCTTC
TRBV28	TRBJ1-2	TRBD1	NA	CASRLGTVYGYTF	TGTGCCAGCAGGCTAGGGACAGTCTATGGCTACACCTTC
TRBV19	TRBJ1-2	NA	NA	CASSSRDLSDGYTF	TGTGCCAGTAGTTCCAGGGACCTCTCGGATGGCTACACCTTC